Sequencing of this TCR beta chain was carried out in a study of T cells in localized non-small cell lung cancer. The CDR3 covers 16 residues. The ends were cut back, 4 bases at V and 4 bases at J, with 19 bases in the middle. Germline V gene data show CDR1 as MDHEN and CDR2 as SYDVKM. TCRdb's table, derived via immunoSEQ multiplex PCR, lists solely in-frame clones and lacks some. The sample lists approximately 3,500 clones, around 30% occurring once. Study results and limitations: Longer overall survival was linked to higher blood T cell density. Median detection of top 100 tumor clones in adjacent lung was around 60 clones. As only one tumor region underwent sequencing, heterogeneity remains possible.

This clone occurred a few times. Its antigen is currently unknown. The TCR originated in a male donor at least 60 years old with stage I lung adenocarcinoma. The J gene is TRBJ1-2, the V gene TRBV28; a weak D match, TRBD1 (6 bases). Specimen: lung tumor tissue, collected before any cancer treatment. DNA of the CDR3: TGTGCCAGCAGTTCCGGAGGACAGCCGGGGGGCTATGGCTACACCTTC. Encoded protein: CASSSGGQPGGYGYTF.